This record covers a single T cell receptor beta chain. The source of the sample is a study of regulatory T cells in long-lasting Graves disease. Time point indicated: newly diagnosed GD, antithyroid drugs for less than 3 months. PBMC-extracted RNA yielded the TCR library. The CDR3 length is 14 residues. The V and J ends lost 5 bases and 4 bases respectively, with 11 bases between them. From germline, CDR1 is SGHTA and CDR2 FQGTGA. Relying on iRepertoire HTBI primers and Arm-PCR of CDR3 regions, the team built TCR beta libraries. TCRdb re-called the multiplex PCR reads through MiXCR, storing one row per CDR3 protein. The sample carries fewer than 650,000 distinct CDR3 sequences, about 15% recorded once. These data are also associated with another study on T cells in Graves' hyperthyroidism and ophthalmopathy.

This chain connects TRBV7-3 to TRBJ2-2; D remains ambiguous. This TCR was sampled from a woman in her thirties with Graves disease. The sample consisted of peripheral blood mononuclear cells (PBMCs), taken at new diagnosis, from a patient treated with antithyroid drugs. CDR3 DNA sequence: TGTGCCAGCAGCCGATTCCACGGCACCGGGGAGCTGTTTTTT. Protein: CASSRFHGTGELFF.